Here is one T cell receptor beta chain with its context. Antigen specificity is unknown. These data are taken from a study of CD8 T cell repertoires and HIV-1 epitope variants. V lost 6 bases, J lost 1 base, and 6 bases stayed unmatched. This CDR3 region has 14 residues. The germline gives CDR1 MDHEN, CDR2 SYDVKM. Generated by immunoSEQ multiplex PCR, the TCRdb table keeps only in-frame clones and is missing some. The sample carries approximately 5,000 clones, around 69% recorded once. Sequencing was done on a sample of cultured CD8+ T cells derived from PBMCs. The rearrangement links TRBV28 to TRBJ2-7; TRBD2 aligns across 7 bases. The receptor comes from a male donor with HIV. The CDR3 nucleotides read TGTGCCAGCAGCCACCGGGGGGTATCCTACGAGCAGTACTTC. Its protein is CASSHRGVSYEQYF.